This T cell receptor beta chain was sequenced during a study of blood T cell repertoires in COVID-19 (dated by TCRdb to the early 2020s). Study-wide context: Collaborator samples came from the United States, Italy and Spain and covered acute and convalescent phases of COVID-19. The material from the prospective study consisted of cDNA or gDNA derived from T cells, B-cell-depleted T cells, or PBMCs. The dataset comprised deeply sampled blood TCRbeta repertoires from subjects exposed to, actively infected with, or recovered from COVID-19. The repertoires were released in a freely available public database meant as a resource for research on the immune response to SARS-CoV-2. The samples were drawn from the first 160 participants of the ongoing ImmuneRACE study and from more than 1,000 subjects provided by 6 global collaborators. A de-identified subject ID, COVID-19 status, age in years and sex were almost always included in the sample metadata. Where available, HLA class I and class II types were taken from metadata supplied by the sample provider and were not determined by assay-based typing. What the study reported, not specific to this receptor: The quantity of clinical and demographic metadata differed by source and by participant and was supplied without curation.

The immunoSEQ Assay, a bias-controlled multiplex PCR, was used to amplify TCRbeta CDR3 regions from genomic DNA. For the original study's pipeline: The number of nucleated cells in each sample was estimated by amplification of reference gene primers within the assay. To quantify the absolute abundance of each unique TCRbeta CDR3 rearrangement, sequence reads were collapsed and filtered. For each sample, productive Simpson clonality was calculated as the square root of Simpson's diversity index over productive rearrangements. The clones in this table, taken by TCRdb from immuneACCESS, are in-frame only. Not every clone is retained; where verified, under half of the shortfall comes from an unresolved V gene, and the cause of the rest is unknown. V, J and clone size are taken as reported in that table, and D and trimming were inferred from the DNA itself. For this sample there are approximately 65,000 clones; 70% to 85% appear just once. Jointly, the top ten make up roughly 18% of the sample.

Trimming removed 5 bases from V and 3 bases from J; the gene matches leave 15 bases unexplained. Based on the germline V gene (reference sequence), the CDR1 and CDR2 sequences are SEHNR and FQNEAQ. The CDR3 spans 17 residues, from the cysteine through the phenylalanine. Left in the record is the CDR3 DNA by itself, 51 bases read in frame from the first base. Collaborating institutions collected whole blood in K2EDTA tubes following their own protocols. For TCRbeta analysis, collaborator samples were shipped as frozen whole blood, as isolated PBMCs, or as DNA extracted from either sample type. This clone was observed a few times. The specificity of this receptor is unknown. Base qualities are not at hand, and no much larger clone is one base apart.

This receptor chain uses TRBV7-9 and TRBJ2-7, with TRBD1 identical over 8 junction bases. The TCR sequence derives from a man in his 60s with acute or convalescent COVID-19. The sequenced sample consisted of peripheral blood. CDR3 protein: CASSLLNPGTGLYEQYF. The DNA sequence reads TGTGCCAGCAGCCTCCTGAACCCCGGGACAGGCCTCTACGAGCAGTACTTC.